This is a list of T cell receptor beta chains from one sample in a study of human T cells and chemical hapten exposure. TCRdb processed the RACE reads anew with MiXCR; each CDR3 protein has one entry. The sample has 50,000 to 70,000 distinct CDR3 sequences, about 6.5% seen once; the top ten hold 3% to 3.5%. What was sequenced was whole blood. The receptors originated from a female donor in good health. Some clones in this sample may be carry-over from other donors' samples. Each CDR3 is given with its conserved first and last residue. The order of the fields is D gene, V gene, clone size, J gene, CDR3 protein, CDR3 DNA. D genes are given only for firm matches. Clone sizes are given selectively: once, few, many, or a class where the clone is expanded.

>TRBD1|TRBV20-1|many|TRBJ1-6
CSALRTGGSYNSPLHF
TGCAGTGCTCTTCGGACAGGGGGCTCCTATAATTCACCCCTCCACTTT
>TRBD1|TRBV12-3/TRBV12-4|many|TRBJ2-5
CASSLGGRDRASF
TGTGCCAGCAGTTTAGGCGGAAGGGACAGGGCTTCCTTC
>NA|TRBV29-1|NA|TRBJ2-3
CSVEETDTQYF
TGCAGCGTTGAAGAAACAGATACGCAGTATTTT
>TRBD2|TRBV24-1|many|TRBJ2-5
CATSDSPASGSETQYF
TGTGCCACCAGTGATTCGCCCGCTAGCGGGAGTGAGACCCAGTACTTC
>NA|TRBV2|many|TRBJ2-3
CASRADEGGRDTQYF
TGTGCCAGCAGGGCGGACGAGGGGGGTCGCGATACGCAGTATTTT
>NA|TRBV20-1|many|TRBJ1-5
CSARRGNQPQHF
TGCAGTGCTAGACGGGGAAATCAGCCCCAGCATTTT
>NA|TRBV10-3|few|TRBJ1-1
CAISESSWDTEAFF
TGTGCCATCAGTGAGTCAAGCTGGGACACTGAAGCTTTCTTT
>NA|TRBV28|many|TRBJ2-1
CASSLPQGRDEQFF
TGTGCCAGCAGTCTCCCGCAGGGTAGGGATGAGCAGTTCTTC
>TRBD2|TRBV13|NA|TRBJ2-7
CATRTGTSSYEQYF
TGTGCCACCCGCACCGGGACTAGCAGCTACGAGCAGTACTTC
>NA|TRBV2|many|TRBJ1-6
CASSSGFGNSPLHF
TGTGCCAGCAGTTCAGGGTTCGGAAATTCACCCCTCCACTTT
>TRBD2|TRBV19|few|TRBJ2-6
CASRLSGSGANVLTF
TGTGCCAGTAGGCTTAGCGGGTCTGGGGCCAACGTCCTGACTTTC
>TRBD1|TRBV28|many|TRBJ1-5
CASSPSQGYNQPQHF
TGTGCCAGCAGCCCATCACAGGGGTACAATCAGCCCCAGCATTTT
>NA|TRBV19|NA|TRBJ1-2
CASSIVIGNYGYTF
TGTGCCAGTAGTATAGTTATTGGCAACTATGGCTACACCTTC
>NA|TRBV27|many|TRBJ1-5
CASSLSADPEPQHF
TGTGCCAGCAGTTTATCGGCAGACCCGGAGCCCCAGCATTTT
>NA|TRBV5-1|NA|TRBJ2-5
CASNLRPGTEQETQYF
TGCGCCAGCAACTTGCGGCCAGGGACCGAACAAGAGACCCAGTACTTC
>NA|TRBV7-2|few|TRBJ2-1
CASRRDNYNEQFF
TGTGCCAGCAGGAGGGATAACTACAATGAGCAGTTCTTC
>TRBD1|TRBV7-9|few|TRBJ2-4
CASSLPWTGVENIQYF
TGTGCCAGCAGCCTCCCCTGGACAGGGGTTGAAAACATTCAGTACTTC
>TRBD1|TRBV28|NA|TRBJ2-5
CASSRTGILETQYF
TGTGCCAGCAGTCGGACAGGGATTTTGGAGACCCAGTACTTC
>TRBD2|TRBV2|few|TRBJ2-3
CASSRGLASGVDTQYF
TGTGCCAGCAGTCGTGGACTAGCCTCGGGTGTGGATACGCAGTATTTT
>NA|TRBV12-3/TRBV12-4|once|TRBJ1-4
CASSLLGAQEKLFF
TGTGCCAGCAGTTTACTAGGGGCGCAGGAAAAACTGTTTTTT
>TRBD2|TRBV4-2|many|TRBJ2-3
CASSQLTAGTSGTDTQYF
TGTGCCAGCAGCCAACTAACGGCCGGGACTAGCGGGACAGATACGCAGTATTTT
>NA|TRBV20-1|many|TRBJ2-6
CSARDGGRISGANVLTF
TGCAGTGCTAGAGATGGTGGGAGGATCTCTGGGGCCAACGTCCTGACTTTC
>TRBD2|TRBV12-3/TRBV12-4|few|TRBJ2-1
CASSQSGSCYEQFF
TGTGCCAGCAGCCAGAGCGGGAGTTGCTATGAGCAGTTCTTC